Each of the 2 T cell receptor beta chains below was sequenced from the same sample in a study of shared clonotypes between healthy human individuals. The method was immunoSEQ multiplex PCR; TCRdb's version includes in-frame clones alone and lacks a portion of them. Seen here are 1.6 million or so clones, approximately 97% observed once, and the top ten hold 0.95% to 1.5%. Sequencing input: naive CD4+ T cells sorted from blood. The subset was: CD45RA+ positively selected. The receptors shown here come from a man aged 25 to 40 in good health.

For this clone: Germline is not matched at one junction end, which may reflect a read error. V usage is TRBV18 and J usage is TRBJ2-2; possibly TRBD1 for D (6 bases). The CDR3 has 14 residues. Germline CDR1 and CDR2: KGHSH and LQKENI. CDR3 residues: CANSPVQGFGELFF. CDR3 coding DNA: TGTGCCAACTCACCGGTACAGGGATTTGGGGAGCTGTTTTTT.

The genes are TRBV5-4 and TRBJ1-5; D perhaps matches TRBD1 (5 bases). Germline V gene sequence: CDR1 SGHNT, CDR2 YYREEE (reference sequence). With 0 bases removed from V and 1 base from J, the gap between germline ends came to 8 bases. The CDR3 extends over 15 amino acids. The CDR3 protein is CASSLGGSSNQPQHF. The CDR3 DNA is TGTGCCAGCAGCTTGGGGGGGTCCAGCAATCAGCCCCAGCATTTT.